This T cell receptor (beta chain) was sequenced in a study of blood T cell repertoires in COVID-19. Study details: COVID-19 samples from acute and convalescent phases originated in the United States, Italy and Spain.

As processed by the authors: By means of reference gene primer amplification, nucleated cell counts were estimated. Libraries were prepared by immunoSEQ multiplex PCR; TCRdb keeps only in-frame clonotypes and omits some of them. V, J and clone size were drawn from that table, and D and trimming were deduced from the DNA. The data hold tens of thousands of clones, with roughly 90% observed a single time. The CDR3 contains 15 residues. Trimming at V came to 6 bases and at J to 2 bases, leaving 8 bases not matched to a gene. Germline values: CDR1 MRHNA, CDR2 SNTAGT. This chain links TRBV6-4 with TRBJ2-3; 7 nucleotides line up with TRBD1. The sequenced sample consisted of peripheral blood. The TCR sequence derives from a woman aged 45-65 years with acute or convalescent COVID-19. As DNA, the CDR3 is TGTGCCAGCAGCGACGGGACAGCCCTCACAGATACGCAGTATTTT. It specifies CASSDGTALTDTQYF.